This T cell receptor (beta chain) was obtained from a study of blood T cell repertoires in COVID-19. Study as a whole: The analysed material was cDNA or gDNA that came from T cells, B-cell-depleted T cells, or PBMCs.

Original processing notes: Reference gene primer amplification in the assay estimated nucleated cell counts. The repertoire was sequenced with immunoSEQ multiplex PCR; TCRdb's copy has only in-frame clones and lacks some. V, J and clone size derive from that table, while D and trimming were established from the DNA sequence. This sample has fewer than 200,000 clones, with around four fifths found just once. Trimming pared 4 bases from V and 0 bases from J, leaving 8 bases between. Germline lookup yields CDR1 SGHNT and CDR2 YYREEE (reference sequence). This CDR3 has 14 amino acids. Source material: peripheral blood. The source is a man between 65 and 79 years old with acute or convalescent COVID-19. The chain has TRBV5-4 and TRBJ2-1, with D possibly TRBD2 on 6 matching bases. DNA of the CDR3: TGTGCCAGCAGCCAGGAGGGCTCCTACAATGAGCAGTTCTTC. Amino acids: CASSQEGSYNEQFF.